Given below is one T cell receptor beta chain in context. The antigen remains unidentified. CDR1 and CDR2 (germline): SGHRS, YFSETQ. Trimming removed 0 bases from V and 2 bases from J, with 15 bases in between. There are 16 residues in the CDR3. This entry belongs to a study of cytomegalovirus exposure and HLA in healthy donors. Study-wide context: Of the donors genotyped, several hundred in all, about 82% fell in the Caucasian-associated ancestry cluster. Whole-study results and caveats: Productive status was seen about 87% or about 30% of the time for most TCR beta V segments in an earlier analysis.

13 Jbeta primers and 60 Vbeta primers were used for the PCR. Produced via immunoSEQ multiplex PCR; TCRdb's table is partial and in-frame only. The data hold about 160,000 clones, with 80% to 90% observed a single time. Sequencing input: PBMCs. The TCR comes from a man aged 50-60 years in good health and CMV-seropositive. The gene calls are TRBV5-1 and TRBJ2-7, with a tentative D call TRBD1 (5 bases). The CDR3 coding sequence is TGCGCCAGCAGCTTGGGGGGCACGGGCGGAACCTACGAGCAGTACTTC. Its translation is CASSLGGTGGTYEQYF.